This T cell receptor (beta chain) was documented in a study of cytomegalovirus exposure and HLA in healthy donors. Study information: From about 200 million T cells, an earlier analysis saw approximately 120 million unique TCR beta sequences. Points from the study as a whole: It was confirmed in vitro that three of the CMV-associated chains were specific for CMV antigens. Data from an earlier analysis indicated that most TCR beta V segments were productive either about 90% or about 30% of the time. The sole available immune exposure information was CMV serostatus.

The germline V and J ends were trimmed by 3 bases and 7 bases, with 14 bases remaining between them. CDR3 length: 15 amino acids. Germline V CDR1 and CDR2: SGDLS, YYNGEE. This clone was recorded a few times. The antigen remains undetermined. Use of 60 Vbeta and 13 Jbeta primers characterized the PCR. TCRdb's table, derived via immunoSEQ multiplex PCR, lists solely in-frame clones and lacks some. The table includes under 200,000 clones, roughly 75% detected once. This TCR came from a man in his forties in good health and CMV-seronegative. Sequenced material: PBMCs. This chain uses TRBV9 with TRBJ1-6, with D maybe TRBD1 (6 bases). The CDR3 DNA is TGTGCCAGCAGCGCGGGGGGGGCAGGGAATTCACCCCTCCACTTT. Translated, it gives CASSAGGAGNSPLHF.